This T cell receptor (beta chain) was captured by sequencing in a study of blood T cell repertoires in COVID-19. Libraries were prepared by immunoSEQ multiplex PCR; TCRdb keeps only in-frame clonotypes and omits some of them. The repertoire includes fewer than 200,000 clones, 80% to 90% of them detected once, and roughly 2% sits in the top ten. The germline CDR1 and CDR2 sequences are MGHRA and YSYEKL. CDR3 length equals 15 residues. V shed 3 bases, J shed 2 bases, and the junction held 1 base outside the gene matches. This chain uses TRBV4-1 with TRBJ2-7; 13 bases are shared with TRBD2. The sequencing input was peripheral blood. This TCR was sampled from a young man who had recovered from COVID-19. The CDR3 coding sequence is TGCGCCAGCAGCCAGGGACTAGCGGGAACCTACGAGCAGTACTTC. This translates into CASSQGLAGTYEQYF.